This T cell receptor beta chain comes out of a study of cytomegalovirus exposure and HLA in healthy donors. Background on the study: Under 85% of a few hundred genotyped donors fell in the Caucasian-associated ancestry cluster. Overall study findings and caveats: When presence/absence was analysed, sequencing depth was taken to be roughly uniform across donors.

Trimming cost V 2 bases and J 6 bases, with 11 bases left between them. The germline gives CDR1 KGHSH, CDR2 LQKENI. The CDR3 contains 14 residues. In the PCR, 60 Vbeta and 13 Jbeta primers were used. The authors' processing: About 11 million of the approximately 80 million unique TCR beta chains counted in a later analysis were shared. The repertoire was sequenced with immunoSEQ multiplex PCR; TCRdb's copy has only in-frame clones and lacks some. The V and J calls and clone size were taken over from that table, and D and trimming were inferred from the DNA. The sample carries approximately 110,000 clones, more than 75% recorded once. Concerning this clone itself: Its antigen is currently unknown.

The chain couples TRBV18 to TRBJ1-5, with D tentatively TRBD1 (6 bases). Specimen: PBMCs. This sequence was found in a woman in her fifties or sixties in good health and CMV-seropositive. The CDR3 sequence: CASSPEAGAQPQHF. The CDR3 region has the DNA TGTGCCAGCTCACCAGAGGCAGGGGCTCAGCCCCAGCATTTT.